Included here is one TCR beta chain sequence, with context. It lacks a known antigen. Nothing much larger sits one base from this clone, and base qualities are not available. In the prospective study, participants were about 18 to 95 years old, resided in 24 geographic areas of the United States, and were enrolled through a virtual design. To assign participants to cohorts, the prospective study relied on clinical history that participants themselves reported in a screening survey and a study questionnaire. Exposed participants had been in contact with someone with a PCR-confirmed or clinician-diagnosed COVID-19 case within 2 weeks of study entry. Mobile phlebotomists in the prospective study collected whole blood, serum and a nasopharyngeal or oropharyngeal swab from every participant. Over a 2-month period, participants in the prospective study had the option of providing additional blood draws and questionnaires. Before DNA extraction, prospective study blood samples were shipped either frozen or at room temperature.

TCRbeta CDR3 regions were amplified from genomic DNA using the immunoSEQ Assay, a bias-controlled multiplex PCR. Under the source paper's analysis protocol: Within the assay, amplification of reference gene primers was used to estimate how many nucleated cells each sample contained. Sequence reads were collapsed and filtered to measure the absolute abundance of every unique TCRbeta CDR3 rearrangement. For each sample, productive Simpson clonality was calculated by taking the square root of Simpson's diversity index across productive rearrangements. Imported from immuneACCESS, the table was reduced by TCRdb to in-frame sequences with V and J called. These copies leave out some clones; in studies compared against another copy, an unresolved V gene accounts for under half, and the cause of the remainder is not known. V, J and clone size reflect that table, while D and trimming were determined from the DNA. Across this sample there are 150,000 or so clones, with roughly 87% seen only once. The leading ten clones occupy about 4.1% of the sample.

These data are taken from a study of blood T cell repertoires in COVID-19 (dated by TCRdb to 2018 to 2021). Concerning the study at large: The collaborator samples originated in the United States, Italy and Spain and spanned the acute and convalescent phases of COVID-19. The samples were drawn from the first 160 participants of the ongoing ImmuneRACE study and from more than 1,000 subjects provided by 6 global collaborators. The material from the prospective study consisted of cDNA or gDNA derived from T cells, B-cell-depleted T cells, or PBMCs. A de-identified subject ID, COVID-19 status, age in years and sex were almost always included in the sample metadata. Where available, HLA class I and class II types were obtained from metadata supplied by the sample provider rather than from assay-based typing. The dataset comprised deeply sampled blood TCRbeta repertoires from subjects exposed to, actively infected with, or recovered from COVID-19. The repertoires were made available in a free public database intended to serve as a resource for research on the immune response to SARS-CoV-2.

General study outcomes and caveats: The quantity of clinical and demographic metadata differed by source and by participant and was supplied without curation.

Sequences were obtained from PBMCs or T cells enriched from blood (not recorded which). This clonotype was sampled from a woman aged 40 to 55 who had been exposed to COVID-19.

The CDR3 here reads CASSYDIRTDNSPLHF. The DNA reads as follows: TGTGCCAGCAGTTACGACATACGGACAGATAATTCACCCCTCCACTTT. The chain is made from TRBV6-5 and TRBJ1-6; TRBD1 is a possible D gene, resting on 6 matching bases. V drops 2 bases and J drops 5 bases, leaving 13 bases in between. According to the germline V gene, CDR1 reads MNHEY and CDR2 reads SVGAGI. The CDR3 runs 16 amino acids, cysteine and phenylalanine included. The kept DNA is CDR3 alone, 48 bases in frame from the first base.